These 20 T cell receptor beta chains originate from one sample sequenced in a study of shared clonotypes between healthy human individuals. Sequencing was performed with immunoSEQ multiplex PCR; in TCRdb, only in-frame clones are kept and a portion is missing. The data contain under 2,500,000 clones, 90% to 97% of them singletons. The sequencing sample was made of naive CD4+ T cells sorted from blood. Regarding subset: CD45RA+ positively selected. Receptors originate from a man between 18 and 29 years old in good health.

CDR3 loop: CASSPPGGRGEKLFF. CDR3 coding DNA: TGTGCCAGCAGCCCCCCGGGGGGGAGGGGTGAAAAACTGTTTTTT. The J gene is TRBJ1-4, the V gene TRBV28; D is perhaps TRBD1 (5 bases). CDR1 is MDHEN, CDR2 SYDVKM, per germline. V was trimmed by 6 bases and J by 7 bases, leaving 18 bases between them. The CDR3 is 15 amino acids.

The rearrangement uses TRBV29-1 and TRBJ2-3, with TRBD2 matching 12 bases. Germline CDR1 reads SQVTM; CDR2 reads ANQGSEA. The CDR3 is 13 residues long. The J segment lost 9 bases and the V segment lost 3 bases, leaving 4 bases of the junction unmatched. DNA of the CDR3: TGCAGCGTTGAGAGGACTAGCGGGGCAACGCAGTATTTT. It translates to CSVERTSGATQYF.

A single count supports this clone. V and J are TRBV11-2 and TRBJ2-1; 15 bases agree with TRBD2. V gave up 5 bases and J gave up 6 bases; unmatched junction bases: 14. CDR3 length equals 19 residues. CDR1 SGHAT and CDR2 FQNNGV come from the germline V gene. The CDR3 DNA reads as TGTGCCAGCAGCCGGGGACTAGCGGGGGGAGCCCCAAGTAGCAATGAGCAGTTCTTC. Protein sequence: CASSRGLAGGAPSSNEQFF.

The rearrangement links TRBV28 to TRBJ2-1, with 7 bases matching TRBD2. CDR1 MDHEN and CDR2 SYDVKM come from the germline V gene. The CDR3 is 15 amino acids. The trim removed 5 bases at V and 4 bases at J, leaving 8 bases unmatched. In DNA form, the CDR3 reads TGTGCCAGCAGTCCTCCGGGACTACCTTACAATGAGCAGTTCTTC. The encoded protein is CASSPPGLPYNEQFF.

The J gene is TRBJ1-3, the V gene TRBV19; a possible D gene is TRBD1 (5 bases). The CDR3 runs to 13 residues. Germline lookup yields CDR1 LNHDA and CDR2 SQIVND (reference sequence). The V end lost 8 bases, the J end lost 0 bases, and 8 bases lay between the germline ends. The CDR3 nucleotides read TGTGCCAGTTTTCAGGGCTCTGGAAACACCATATATTTT. It is translated as CASFQGSGNTIYF.

The rearrangement joins TRBV5-8 to TRBJ2-7, with 9 bases matching TRBD1. J lost 6 bases, V lost 2 bases, and 9 bases had no gene match. CDR3 length: 15 amino acids. Germline CDR1 and CDR2: SGHTS and YDEGEE. The CDR3 sequence: CASSLPGQGLLEQYF. In DNA form, the CDR3 reads TGTGCCAGCAGCTTACCGGGACAGGGACTTCTCGAGCAGTACTTC.

This clone came up once. Other DNA sequences in the same sample also yield this CDR3. The rearrangement links TRBV5-1 to TRBJ2-3; the D gene is possibly TRBD1 (6 bases). Trimming stripped 0 bases from V and 0 bases from J, with 8 bases between. The CDR3 is made up of 15 amino acids. The germline CDR1 and CDR2 sequences are SGHRS and YFSETQ. The CDR3 nucleotides are TGCGCCAGCAGCTTGGGGGGGCGAAGCACAGATACGCAGTATTTT. Its translation is CASSLGGRSTDTQYF. Together with reference TRBV5-1 and TRBJ2-3, the CDR3 gives the full variable domain: KAGVTQTPRYLIKTRGQQVTLSCSPISGHRSVSWYQQTPGQGLQFLFEYFSETQRNKGNFPGRFSGRQFSNSRSEMNVSTLELGDSALYLCASSLGGRSTDTQYFGPGTRLTVL.

V gene TRBV5-6 combines with J gene TRBJ1-4; D possibly corresponds to TRBD1 (5 bases). There are 16 residues in the CDR3. V dropped 4 bases and J dropped 0 bases, with 13 bases sitting between them. Germline V gene lookup returns CDR1 SGHDT and CDR2 YYEEEE. Here the CDR3 reads CASSPGITTTNEKLFF. The CDR3 coding sequence is TGTGCCAGCAGCCCAGGGATCACTACAACTAATGAAAAACTGTTTTTT.

This sequence joins TRBV5-5 and TRBJ2-7, with D perhaps matching TRBD2 (5 bases). CDR1 is SGHKS and CDR2 is YYEKEE in the germline V gene (reference sequence). Trimming removed 1 base at V and 2 bases at J, with 13 bases between. This CDR3 comprises 15 residues. CDR3 in amino acids: CASSLMSGAPYEQYF. The CDR3 nucleotides are TGTGCCAGCAGCTTGATGAGCGGCGCCCCCTACGAGCAGTACTTC. Full variable domain (remainder filled in from reference TRBV5-5 and TRBJ2-7): DAGVTQSPTHLIKTRGQQVTLRCSPISGHKSVSWYQQVLGQGPQFIFQYYEKEERGRGNFPDRFSARQFPNYSSELNVNALLLGDSALYLCASSLMSGAPYEQYFGPGTRLTVT.

The rearrangement uses TRBV5-6 and TRBJ2-5; D may be TRBD2 (7 bases). The CDR3 sequence is 14 residues long. Germline V CDR1 and CDR2: SGHDT, YYEEEE. The ends were cut back, 4 bases at V and 6 bases at J, with 16 bases in the middle. CDR3 sequence reads: CASSPEGGLKTQYF. The CDR3 coding sequence is TGTGCCAGCAGCCCGGAGGGGGGGCTTAAGACCCAGTACTTC.

The chain joins TRBV30 to TRBJ1-5; unclear D gene. Germline V lookup: CDR1 GTSNPN, CDR2 SVGIG (reference sequence). V lost 5 bases, J lost 1 base, and 9 bases lay in between. The CDR3 length is 13 residues. For the CDR3, the DNA is TGTGCCTGGGGGAAGTTCAGCAATCAGCCCCAGCATTTT. Translation: CAWGKFSNQPQHF. The full variable domain, its missing parts supplied by reference TRBV30 and TRBJ1-5, is SQTIHQWPATLVQPVGSPLSLECTVEGTSNPNLYWYRQAAGRGLQLLFYSVGIGQISSEVPQNLSASRPQDRQFILSSKKLLLSDSGFYLCAWGKFSNQPQHFGDGTRLSIL.

The J gene is TRBJ1-1, the V gene TRBV6-5, with 9 bases lining up with TRBD1. The CDR3 is 14 residues long. Germline V gene lookup returns CDR1 MNHEY and CDR2 SVGAGI. V dropped 8 bases and J dropped 4; count of bases not matched to a gene: 8. The CDR3: CASVSGTGTTEAFF. Here the CDR3 DNA reads TGTGCCAGCGTATCCGGGACAGGGACCACTGAAGCTTTCTTT.

This chain joins TRBV7-3 and TRBJ2-7; TRBD1 agrees at 9 bases. The length of the CDR3 is 13 residues. V was pared by 5 bases and J by 5 bases, with 4 bases of the junction left unmatched. The germline CDR1 and CDR2 sequences are SGHTA and FQGTGA. CDR3 sequence reads: CASSTGTGNEQYF. CDR3 sequence (DNA): TGTGCCAGCAGCACTGGGACAGGGAACGAGCAGTACTTC. Variable domain in full (rest from reference TRBV7-3 and TRBJ2-7): GAGVSQTPSNKVTEKGKYVELRCDPISGHTALYWYRQSLGQGPEFLIYFQGTGAADDSGLPNDRFFAVRPEGSVSTLKIQRTERGDSAVYLCASSTGTGNEQYFGPGTRLTVT.

This clone was recorded once. CDR3 protein: CASSPPSGGGNTIYF. DNA of the CDR3: TGTGCCAGTAGTCCGCCCTCAGGAGGTGGAAACACCATATATTTT. The chain carries TRBV19 and TRBJ1-3; unclear D gene. The CDR3 has 15 amino acids. Between the trimmed V and J ends, which lost 5 bases and 3 bases, there was a span of 14 bases. CDR1 LNHDA and CDR2 SQIVND come from the germline V gene (reference sequence).

The chain recombines TRBV7-6 with TRBJ2-2; D not resolved. In germline, CDR1 is SGHVS, CDR2 FNYEAQ. V lost 1 base to trimming and J lost 3 bases, with 6 bases between them. The CDR3 extends over 14 amino acids. The CDR3 region has the DNA TGTGCCAGCAGCTTAGGAACAGACACCGGGGAGCTGTTTTTT. Protein sequence: CASSLGTDTGELFF.

The gene calls are TRBV5-6 and TRBJ1-5; D possibly corresponds to TRBD1 (6 bases). The CDR3 has 16 amino acids. V lost 0 bases, J lost 4 bases, and 14 bases lay in between. Germline assignment: CDR1 SGHDT and CDR2 YYEEEE. The CDR3 region has the DNA TGTGCCAGCAGCTTGGGTCAGGGGTCCCTTAATCAGCCCCAGCATTTT. Protein: CASSLGQGSLNQPQHF. Full variable domain (remainder filled in from reference TRBV5-6 and TRBJ1-5): DAGVTQSPTHLIKTRGQQVTLRCSPKSGHDTVSWYQQALGQGPQFIFQYYEEEERQRGNFPDRFSGHQFPNYSSELNVNALLLGDSALYLCASSLGQGSLNQPQHFGDGTRLSIL.

Concerning this clone: This same CDR3 is encoded by further DNA sequences in the sample. The chain uses TRBV5-6 and TRBJ2-7, with TRBD2 as a possible D gene (6 bases). The V end was cut by 4 bases, the J end by 2 bases, with 7 bases between. This CDR3 spans 12 amino acids. The germline gives CDR1 SGHDT, CDR2 YYEEEE. CDR3 region: CASSGGTYEQYF. As DNA, the CDR3 is TGTGCCAGCAGCGGGGGGACCTACGAGCAGTACTTC. The full variable domain, in which reference TRBV5-6 and TRBJ2-7 provide the parts outside the CDR3, is DAGVTQSPTHLIKTRGQQVTLRCSPKSGHDTVSWYQQALGQGPQFIFQYYEEEERQRGNFPDRFSGHQFPNYSSELNVNALLLGDSALYLCASSGGTYEQYFGPGTRLTVT.

This clone was seen just once. The rearrangement uses TRBV19 and TRBJ2-5; D unresolved. This CDR3 region has 14 residues. Germline V gene data show CDR1 as LNHDA and CDR2 as SQIVND (reference sequence). V shed 1 base and J shed 5 bases, with 11 bases lying between them. The CDR3 DNA reads TGTGCCAGTAGTATAGGCACGGATAGGGAGACCCAGTACTTC. Translating gives CASSIGTDRETQYF.

In its sample, this clone was seen a few times. This sequence joins TRBV19 and TRBJ1-5; D perhaps matches TRBD1 (6 bases). The CDR3 totals 16 residues. Trimming took 5 bases from V and 1 from J, leaving 15 bases between them. CDR1 LNHDA and CDR2 SQIVND come from the germline V gene (reference sequence). CDR3 DNA sequence: TGTGCCAGTAGTTCAACAGGGCTAGTAAGCAATCAGCCCCAGCATTTT. It specifies CASSSTGLVSNQPQHF.

The chain joins TRBV30 to TRBJ2-3; D may match TRBD1 or TRBD2 (5 bases each). This CDR3 spans 15 amino acids. CDR1 GTSNPN and CDR2 SVGIG come from the germline V gene (reference sequence). V lost 5 bases and J 0 bases, leaving 15 bases between the germline ends. The CDR3 protein is CAWEGTWDSTDTQYF. CDR3 nucleotides: TGTGCCTGGGAGGGTACATGGGACAGCACAGATACGCAGTATTTT. Together with reference TRBV30 and TRBJ2-3, the CDR3 gives the full variable domain: SQTIHQWPATLVQPVGSPLSLECTVEGTSNPNLYWYRQAAGRGLQLLFYSVGIGQISSEVPQNLSASRPQDRQFILSSKKLLLSDSGFYLCAWEGTWDSTDTQYFGPGTRLTVL.